This record covers a single TCR beta chain. The junction does not match germline at one end; this may be a read error. Germline DNA was also extracted, while the blood RNA originated from unsorted whole blood. The CDR3 consists of 11 residues. CDR1 and CDR2 (germline): SGHAT, FQNNGV. The data were taken from a study of tumor-infiltrating lymphocytes in primary liver carcinoma. With 500 ng total RNA as template and a constant-region primer, TCR beta cDNA was made. Nested multiplex PCR, run for three rounds with slightly modified ARM-PCR, yielded TCR beta libraries. With TRBV1-TRBV30 forward primers and a C-beta reverse primer, the first two PCR rounds were run for roughly 9 cycles each. TCRdb used MiXCR to reprocess the multiplex PCR reads, holding one entry per CDR3 protein. The data contain 250,000 to 350,000 distinct CDR3 sequences, almost 60% of them singletons.

The chain uses TRBV11-2 and TRBJ2-1; no clear D gene. This receptor was identified in a woman aged 25 to 39 with primary liver carcinoma and hepatitis B virus infection. Material for sequencing was peripheral blood. CDR3 loop: CASSSTAEHFF. DNA for the CDR3: TGTGCTAGCAGCTCAACGGCTGAGCACTTCTTC.